The entry below gives a single T cell receptor (beta chain) sequence along with its context. The antigen remains undetermined. The sample comes from a study of shared clonotypes between healthy human individuals. Overall study: Per donor, three plates held CD4 naive cells, three held CD4 memory, two held CD8 naive and one held CD8 memory.

The repertoire was sequenced with immunoSEQ multiplex PCR; TCRdb's copy has only in-frame clones and lacks some. Counted here are roughly 2,500,000 clones, over 85% occurring once; the ten biggest clones make up approximately 0.35%. Findings and limits, study-wide: About 4.5% of naive CD4 clonotypes were common to a handful of donors.

CDR3 size: 15 residues. Unmatched junction bases numbered 11, after V lost 3 bases and J lost 6 bases. Germline assignment: CDR1 SGHTS and CDR2 YDEGEE. The J gene is TRBJ2-7, the V gene TRBV5-8; 8 nucleotides align to TRBD1. The receptor's source is a man aged 18 to 35 in good health. Some clones in this sample may be carry-over from other donors' samples. The sequencing sample was made of naive CD4+ T cells from PBMCs. Subset meaning: CD45RA+ positively selected. The CDR3 region has the DNA TGTGCCAGCAGCTCCCGCAATGGACAGGGCGGCGAGCAGTACTTC. As protein: CASSSRNGQGGEQYF.